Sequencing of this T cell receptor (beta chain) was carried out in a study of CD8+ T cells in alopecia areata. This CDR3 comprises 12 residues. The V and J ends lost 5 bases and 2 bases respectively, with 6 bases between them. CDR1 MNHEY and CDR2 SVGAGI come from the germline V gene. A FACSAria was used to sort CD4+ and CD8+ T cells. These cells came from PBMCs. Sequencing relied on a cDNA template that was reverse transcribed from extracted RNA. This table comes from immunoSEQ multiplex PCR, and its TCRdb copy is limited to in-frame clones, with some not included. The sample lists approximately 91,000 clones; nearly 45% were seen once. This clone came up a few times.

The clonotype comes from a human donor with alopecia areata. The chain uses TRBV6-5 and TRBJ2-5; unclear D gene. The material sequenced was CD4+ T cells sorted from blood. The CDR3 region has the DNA TGTGCCAGCAGTCCCGGTCAAGAGACCCAGTACTTC. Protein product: CASSPGQETQYF.